The source of this T cell receptor (beta chain) is a study of cytomegalovirus exposure and HLA in healthy donors. Regarding the study as a whole: The study dropped some indistinguishable V segments, TRBV6-2 and TRBV6-3 among them. A later examination showed that TCR association rates differed by HLA locus, with DRB1 most and HLA-C fewest.

As concerns this clone: Its antigen remains unidentified.

PCR amplification relied on 60 Vbeta primers (plus 13 Jbeta primers). The repertoire was sequenced with immunoSEQ multiplex PCR; TCRdb's copy has only in-frame clones and lacks some. The sample consists of more than 50,000 clones, approximately 71% of them appearing once. With 4 bases clipped from V and 2 bases from J, the junction kept 6 bases outside the gene matches. This CDR3 is built from 16 residues. Sequencing was carried out using PBMCs. This sequence joins TRBV23-1 and TRBJ2-3; TRBD1 agrees at 10 bases. Being an ORF, TRBV23-1 has a function that is uncertain. This TCR was recovered from a man aged 50-59 years in good health and CMV-seropositive. The CDR3 loop is CASSPRDRGLTDTQYF. CDR3 coding DNA: TGCGCCAGCAGTCCCCGGGACAGGGGACTCACAGATACGCAGTATTTT.